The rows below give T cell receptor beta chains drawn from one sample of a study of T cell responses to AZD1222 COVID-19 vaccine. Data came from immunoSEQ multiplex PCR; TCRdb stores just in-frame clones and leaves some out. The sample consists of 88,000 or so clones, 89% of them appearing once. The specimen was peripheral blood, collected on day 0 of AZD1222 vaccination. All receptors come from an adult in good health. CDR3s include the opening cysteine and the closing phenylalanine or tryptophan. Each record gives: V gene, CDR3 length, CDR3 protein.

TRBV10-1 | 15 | CASSPGTSGSNEQFF
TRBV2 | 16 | CASSAYRQGFNSPLHF
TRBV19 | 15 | CASRPRGMKISPLHF
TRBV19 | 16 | CASSADSSYLLGEAFF
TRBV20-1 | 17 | CSASRLTEVGTNEKLFF
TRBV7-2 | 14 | CASSLGGGYNEQFF
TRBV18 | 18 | CASSPRGTGDITNYGYTF
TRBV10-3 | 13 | CAIQGFNTGELFF
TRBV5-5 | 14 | CASSSRPGHEKLFF
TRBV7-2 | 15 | CASSLQGGSTDTQYF
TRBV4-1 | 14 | CASSPDRVFGELFF
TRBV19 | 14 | CASTRVSGANVLTF
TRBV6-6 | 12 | CASSKQGDGYTF
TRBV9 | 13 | CASSVSDTYEQYF
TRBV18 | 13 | CASSPTGTYEQYF
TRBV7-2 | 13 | CASSAAGDYGYTF
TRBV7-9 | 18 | CASSLVVKRGLSNTEAFF
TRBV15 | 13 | CATSRDMGQPQHF
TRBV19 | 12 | CASSILGSGYTF
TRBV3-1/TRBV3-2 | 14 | CASSAGLGNEKLFF
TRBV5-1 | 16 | CASSTGQTANTGELFF
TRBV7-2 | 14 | CASSLVPKREKLFF
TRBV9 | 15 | CASSVGGGAYNEQFF
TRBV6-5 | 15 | CASSTGAEGNQPQHF
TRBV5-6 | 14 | CASSLWGGNQPQHF
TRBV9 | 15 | CASSLTQHLGNTIYF
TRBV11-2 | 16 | CASSLRQGAEWETQYF
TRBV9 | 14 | CASSVTTESTEAFF
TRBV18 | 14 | CASSPRAGDEKLFF
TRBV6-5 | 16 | CASSYSETAYNSPLHF
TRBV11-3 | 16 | CASSPRLTGPNEKLFF
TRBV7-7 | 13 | CASSLGELYEQYF
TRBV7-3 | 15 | CASSRGLDSRETQYF
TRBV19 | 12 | CASKGTAYGYTF
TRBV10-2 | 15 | CASWTGTSAYNEQFF
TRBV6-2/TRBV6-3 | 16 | CASSSAGGAYNSPLHF
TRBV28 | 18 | CASRNPGLAGGPYNEQFF
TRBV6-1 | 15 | CASSEGDGSIYEQYF
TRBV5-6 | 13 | CASSPRINTEAFF
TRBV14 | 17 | CASSQGSSGAAKNIQYF
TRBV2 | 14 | CASRGDSRHTEAFF
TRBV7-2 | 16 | CASSLASVSDTGELFF
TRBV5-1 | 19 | CASSSALAGVGITYNEQFF
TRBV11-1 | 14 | CASSRAPNTGELFF
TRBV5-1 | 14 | CASSLGVSTDTQYF
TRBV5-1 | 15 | CASSDGSRGNNEQFF
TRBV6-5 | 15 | CASSTTVSSGNTIYF
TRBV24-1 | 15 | CATSDPGQGTGELFF
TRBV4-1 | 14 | CASSPPHRGVPLHF
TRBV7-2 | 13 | CASNRDWGDTQYF
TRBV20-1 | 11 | CSARIYYGYTF